These T cell receptor beta chains were read from a single sample in a study of CD8 T cells in ankylosing spondylitis. TCRdb reprocessed the 5' RACE reads with MiXCR, giving one entry per CDR3 protein. The sample records fewer than 250,000 distinct CDR3 sequences, roughly 32% being singletons. Sequencing was performed on blood, either unsorted or a sorted T cell fraction (not recorded which). The receptors were sampled from a male donor with ankylosing spondylitis or in good health (not recorded which). CDR3s include the opening cysteine and the closing phenylalanine or tryptophan. D genes are given only for firm matches. Clone size, where shown, is once, few, many, or a class for clones that have expanded.

D gene: -; V gene: TRBV5-6; J gene: TRBJ1-6; clone size: few; CDR3 protein: CASSEHNSPLHF; CDR3 DNA: TGTGCCAGCAGCGAACATAATTCACCCCTCCACTTT
D gene: TRBD1; V gene: TRBV10-3; J gene: TRBJ2-3; clone size: -; CDR3 protein: CAISGGQGTTDTQYF; CDR3 DNA: TGTGCCATCAGTGGAGGACAGGGGACAACAGATACGCAGTATTTT
D gene: TRBD2; V gene: TRBV6-2/TRBV6-3; J gene: TRBJ2-4; clone size: -; CDR3 protein: CASSYGVGGDKNIQYF; CDR3 DNA: TGTGCCAGCAGTTACGGGGTCGGGGGGGACAAAAACATTCAGTACTTC
D gene: -; V gene: TRBV18; J gene: TRBJ2-5; clone size: -; CDR3 protein: CASSPDVQETQYF; CDR3 DNA: TGTGCCAGCTCACCAGACGTCCAAGAGACCCAGTACTTC
D gene: -; V gene: TRBV20-1; J gene: TRBJ2-2; clone size: few; CDR3 protein: CSASQQTNTGELFF; CDR3 DNA: TGCAGTGCTAGTCAACAAACGAACACCGGGGAGCTGTTTTTT
D gene: -; V gene: TRBV3-1; J gene: TRBJ1-2; clone size: -; CDR3 protein: CASSLGPATHGYTF; CDR3 DNA: TGTGCCAGCAGCCTCGGGCCCGCAACGCATGGCTACACCTTC
D gene: -; V gene: TRBV6-1; J gene: TRBJ2-5; clone size: -; CDR3 protein: CAISRPSQETQYF; CDR3 DNA: TGTGCCATCAGTCGACCAAGCCAAGAGACCCAGTACTTC
D gene: -; V gene: TRBV7-9; J gene: TRBJ2-1; clone size: few; CDR3 protein: CANFLGNEQFF; CDR3 DNA: TGTGCCAACTTTCTCGGGAATGAGCAGTTCTTC
D gene: TRBD1; V gene: TRBV5-1; J gene: TRBJ2-7; clone size: few; CDR3 protein: CASSPVSWDRGSYEQYF; CDR3 DNA: TGCGCCAGCAGCCCCGTTTCATGGGACAGGGGTTCCTACGAGCAGTACTTC
D gene: TRBD1; V gene: TRBV6-1; J gene: TRBJ2-3; clone size: few; CDR3 protein: CASSGTGGADTQYF; CDR3 DNA: TGTGCCAGCAGCGGGACAGGGGGGGCAGATACGCAGTATTTT
D gene: -; V gene: TRBV5-1; J gene: TRBJ2-1; clone size: -; CDR3 protein: CASTVSTGRDEQFF; CDR3 DNA: TGCGCCAGCACGGTATCTACAGGAAGGGATGAGCAGTTCTTC
D gene: TRBD1; V gene: TRBV29-1; J gene: TRBJ2-3; clone size: -; CDR3 protein: CSAGQGSYDTQYF; CDR3 DNA: TGCAGCGCGGGACAGGGTAGCTACGATACGCAGTATTTT
D gene: -; V gene: TRBV3-1; J gene: TRBJ1-3; clone size: once; CDR3 protein: CASSPRDGNTIYF; CDR3 DNA: TGTGCCAGCAGCCCCAGGGACGGAAACACCATATATTTT
D gene: -; V gene: TRBV12-3/TRBV12-4; J gene: TRBJ2-3; clone size: -; CDR3 protein: CASSFRQGGQYF; CDR3 DNA: TGTGCCAGCAGTTTTCGGCAGGGTGGGCAGTATTTT
D gene: -; V gene: TRBV7-2; J gene: TRBJ2-3; clone size: -; CDR3 protein: CASRAASTDTQYF; CDR3 DNA: TGTGCCAGCAGGGCGGCTAGCACAGATACGCAGTATTTT
D gene: -; V gene: TRBV20-1; J gene: TRBJ2-7; clone size: few; CDR3 protein: CSARDVEATYEQYF; CDR3 DNA: TGCAGTGCTAGAGATGTCGAGGCAACCTACGAGCAGTACTTC
D gene: TRBD2; V gene: TRBV10-3; J gene: TRBJ2-7; clone size: few; CDR3 protein: CAISRRTSGGNEQYF; CDR3 DNA: TGTGCCATCAGTCGAAGGACTAGCGGGGGCAACGAGCAGTACTTC
D gene: -; V gene: TRBV11-2; J gene: TRBJ2-5; clone size: -; CDR3 protein: CASSLDRRQTQYF; CDR3 DNA: TGTGCCAGCAGCTTAGATCGTCGTCAGACCCAGTACTTC
D gene: -; V gene: TRBV12-3/TRBV12-4; J gene: TRBJ2-1; clone size: -; CDR3 protein: CASTRDTRSYNEQFF; CDR3 DNA: TGTGCCAGCACCCGGGACACCCGCTCCTACAATGAGCAGTTCTTC
D gene: -; V gene: TRBV29-1; J gene: TRBJ1-4; clone size: -; CDR3 protein: CSVEDQGAEKLFF; CDR3 DNA: TGCAGCGTTGAAGATCAAGGGGCCGAAAAACTGTTTTTT
D gene: -; V gene: TRBV18; J gene: TRBJ2-1; clone size: -; CDR3 protein: CASSPPGRKISYNEQFF; CDR3 DNA: TGTGCCAGCTCACCTCCGGGACGGAAGATCTCCTACAATGAGCAGTTCTTC
D gene: -; V gene: TRBV20-1; J gene: TRBJ2-5; clone size: many; CDR3 protein: CSASGGAQETQYF; CDR3 DNA: TGCAGTGCTAGTGGGGGGGCCCAAGAGACCCAGTACTTC
D gene: TRBD2; V gene: TRBV20-1; J gene: TRBJ2-6; clone size: few; CDR3 protein: CSARGLAGGPSGANVLTF; CDR3 DNA: TGCAGTGCTAGGGGACTAGCGGGGGGGCCCTCTGGGGCCAACGTCCTGACTTTC
D gene: -; V gene: TRBV2; J gene: TRBJ2-1; clone size: few; CDR3 protein: CASRRDGNSYNEQFF; CDR3 DNA: TGTGCCAGCAGACGAGACGGAAACTCCTACAATGAGCAGTTCTTC
D gene: TRBD2; V gene: TRBV6-5; J gene: TRBJ2-5; clone size: -; CDR3 protein: CASSSQTSGQETQYF; CDR3 DNA: TGTGCCAGCAGTTCCCAGACTAGCGGGCAAGAGACCCAGTACTTC
D gene: -; V gene: TRBV6-5; J gene: TRBJ2-1; clone size: -; CDR3 protein: CASSSTANLNNEQFF; CDR3 DNA: TGTGCCAGCAGTTCCACAGCAAACCTCAACAATGAGCAGTTCTTC
D gene: -; V gene: TRBV7-9; J gene: TRBJ2-7; clone size: -; CDR3 protein: CASSPIYEQYF; CDR3 DNA: TGTGCCAGCAGCCCAATCTACGAGCAGTACTTC
D gene: -; V gene: TRBV29-1; J gene: TRBJ2-2; clone size: -; CDR3 protein: CSVTAGNTGELFF; CDR3 DNA: TGCAGCGTCACCGCGGGCAACACCGGGGAGCTGTTTTTT
D gene: -; V gene: TRBV5-1; J gene: TRBJ2-5; clone size: -; CDR3 protein: CASSKVATGPKETQYF; CDR3 DNA: TGCGCCAGCAGCAAAGTAGCCACAGGACCTAAAGAGACCCAGTACTTC
D gene: TRBD1; V gene: TRBV29-1; J gene: TRBJ2-7; clone size: few; CDR3 protein: CSVDGQGGRDEQYF; CDR3 DNA: TGCAGCGTAGACGGACAGGGAGGTCGAGACGAGCAGTACTTC
D gene: -; V gene: TRBV20-1; J gene: TRBJ2-7; clone size: many; CDR3 protein: CSAREIQGMAYEQYF; CDR3 DNA: TGCAGTGCTAGAGAGATACAGGGTATGGCCTACGAGCAGTACTTC
D gene: TRBD1; V gene: TRBV5-5; J gene: TRBJ1-4; clone size: -; CDR3 protein: CASSFGQGREKLFF; CDR3 DNA: TGTGCCAGCAGTTTCGGACAGGGACGGGAAAAACTGTTTTTT
D gene: -; V gene: TRBV11-2; J gene: TRBJ2-7; clone size: few; CDR3 protein: CASSRWSHEQYF; CDR3 DNA: TGTGCCAGCAGTCGCTGGTCCCACGAGCAGTACTTC
D gene: -; V gene: TRBV7-2; J gene: TRBJ2-3; clone size: few; CDR3 protein: CASSPNGRAGDTQYF; CDR3 DNA: TGTGCCAGCAGCCCCAATGGAAGGGCGGGCGATACGCAGTATTTT
D gene: -; V gene: TRBV20-1; J gene: TRBJ1-5; clone size: -; CDR3 protein: CSANARGRPDPQHF; CDR3 DNA: TGCAGTGCCAACGCAAGGGGCCGCCCGGATCCCCAGCATTTT
D gene: TRBD1; V gene: TRBV25-1; J gene: TRBJ1-2; clone size: -; CDR3 protein: CASSESGTGGLRYGYTF; CDR3 DNA: TGTGCCAGCAGTGAATCAGGGACAGGGGGCCTTCGGTATGGCTACACCTTC
D gene: TRBD2; V gene: TRBV29-1; J gene: TRBJ2-3; clone size: -; CDR3 protein: CSVAHPGGKQSTDTQYF; CDR3 DNA: TGCAGCGTCGCCCATCCGGGGGGTAAACAAAGCACAGATACGCAGTATTTT
D gene: -; V gene: TRBV5-1; J gene: TRBJ2-7; clone size: once; CDR3 protein: CASSLASDRLSYEQYF; CDR3 DNA: TGCGCCAGCAGCTTGGCCTCCGACAGGCTCTCCTACGAGCAGTACTTC
D gene: -; V gene: TRBV20-1; J gene: TRBJ2-7; clone size: -; CDR3 protein: CSATGPHSYEQYF; CDR3 DNA: TGCAGCGCTACAGGCCCTCACTCCTACGAGCAGTACTTC
D gene: -; V gene: TRBV29-1; J gene: TRBJ2-2; clone size: -; CDR3 protein: CSVERGSGELFF; CDR3 DNA: TGCAGCGTTGAAAGGGGGTCCGGGGAGCTGTTTTTT
D gene: TRBD2; V gene: TRBV28; J gene: TRBJ2-1; clone size: -; CDR3 protein: CASSLLRGGTVGNEQFF; CDR3 DNA: TGTGCCAGCAGTTTATTGCGGGGGGGGACAGTAGGGAATGAGCAGTTCTTC
D gene: -; V gene: TRBV20-1; J gene: TRBJ2-1; clone size: few; CDR3 protein: CSAPRGPGTLRNEQFF; CDR3 DNA: TGCAGTGCTCCCCGAGGCCCCGGGACACTCCGCAATGAGCAGTTCTTC
D gene: -; V gene: TRBV9; J gene: TRBJ1-5; clone size: -; CDR3 protein: CASSGGGGLDQPQHF; CDR3 DNA: TGTGCCAGCAGCGGCGGCGGGGGGCTCGATCAGCCCCAGCATTTT
D gene: -; V gene: TRBV7-8; J gene: TRBJ1-1; clone size: -; CDR3 protein: CASSPLDKGQAFF; CDR3 DNA: TGTGCCAGCAGCCCACTGGATAAGGGGCAAGCTTTCTTT
D gene: TRBD1; V gene: TRBV20-1; J gene: TRBJ1-2; clone size: -; CDR3 protein: CSARVTGGQDYGYTF; CDR3 DNA: TGCAGTGCTAGAGTGACAGGGGGCCAAGACTATGGCTACACCTTC
D gene: -; V gene: TRBV5-1; J gene: TRBJ1-1; clone size: many; CDR3 protein: CASSLAGNTEAFF; CDR3 DNA: TGTGCCAGCAGTTTAGCAGGAAACACTGAAGCTTTCTTT